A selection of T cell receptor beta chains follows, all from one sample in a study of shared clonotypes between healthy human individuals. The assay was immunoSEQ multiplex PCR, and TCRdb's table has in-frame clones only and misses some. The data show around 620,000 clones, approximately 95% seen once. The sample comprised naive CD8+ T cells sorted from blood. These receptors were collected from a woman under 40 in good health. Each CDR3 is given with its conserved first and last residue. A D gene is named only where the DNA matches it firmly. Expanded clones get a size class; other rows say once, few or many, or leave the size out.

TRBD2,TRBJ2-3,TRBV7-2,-,CASSLDSPLAGDTDTQYF,TGTGCCAGCAGCTTAGATTCCCCCCTAGCGGGGGACACAGATACGCAGTATTTT
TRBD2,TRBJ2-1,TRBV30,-,CAWSGGVREQFF,TGTGCCTGGTCTGGGGGGGTCCGTGAGCAGTTCTTC
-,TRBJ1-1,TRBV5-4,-,CASSLSPLGAEAFF,TGTGCCAGCAGCTTATCACCCTTAGGCGCTGAAGCTTTCTTT
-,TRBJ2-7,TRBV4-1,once,CASSQDTMVGTIGSPYEQYF,TGCGCCAGCAGCCAAGACACCATGGTAGGGACCATCGGATCTCCCTACGAGCAGTACTTC
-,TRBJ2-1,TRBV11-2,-,CASSLDGSDEQFF,TGTGCCAGCAGCTTAGATGGTAGTGATGAGCAGTTCTTC
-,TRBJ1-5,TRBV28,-,CANGEQGINQPQHF,TGTGCCAACGGGGAGCAGGGAATCAATCAGCCCCAGCATTTT
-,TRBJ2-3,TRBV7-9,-,CASSGIRDGTDTQYF,TGTGCCAGCAGCGGTATAAGGGACGGGACAGATACGCAGTATTTT
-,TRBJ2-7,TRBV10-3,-,CAISESSPLMYEQYF,TGTGCCATCAGTGAGTCGTCCCCGTTGATGTACGAGCAGTACTTC
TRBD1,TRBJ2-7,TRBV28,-,CASSISRGYEQYF,TGTGCCAGCAGTATATCCAGGGGGTACGAGCAGTACTTC
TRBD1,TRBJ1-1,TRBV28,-,CASSLTGGIAEAFF,TGTGCCAGCAGTTTAACAGGGGGTATCGCTGAAGCTTTCTTT
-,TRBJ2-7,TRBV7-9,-,CASSFLGDEQYF,TGTGCCAGCAGCTTTTTGGGGGACGAGCAGTACTTC
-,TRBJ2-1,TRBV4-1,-,CASSPGRLPGDDEQFF,TGCGCCAGCAGCCCCGGACGGCTACCCGGGGATGATGAGCAGTTCTTC
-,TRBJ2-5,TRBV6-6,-,CASSYPRAVQETQYF,TGTGCCAGCAGTTACCCCCGGGCCGTACAAGAGACCCAGTACTTC
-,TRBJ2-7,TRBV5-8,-,CASSLGQGIYEQYF,TGTGCCAGCAGCTTGGGGCAGGGAATCTACGAGCAGTACTTC
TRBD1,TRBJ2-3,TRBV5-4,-,CASSLDRGSTDTQYF,TGTGCCAGCAGCCTGGACAGGGGGAGCACAGATACGCAGTATTTT
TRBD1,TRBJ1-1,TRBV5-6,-,CASSPIPGQLNTEAFF,TGTGCCAGCAGCCCGATACCGGGACAGCTGAACACTGAAGCTTTCTTT
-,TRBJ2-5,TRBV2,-,CASRDWWSTETQYF,TGTGCCAGCCGGGATTGGTGGAGTACAGAGACCCAGTACTTC
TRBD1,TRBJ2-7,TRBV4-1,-,CASSQDAQGAGEQYF,TGCGCCAGCAGCCAAGATGCCCAGGGGGCGGGGGAGCAGTACTTC
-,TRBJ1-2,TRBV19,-,CASSIQGGGLYGYTF,TGTGCCAGTAGTATTCAAGGGGGAGGTCTCTATGGCTACACCTTC
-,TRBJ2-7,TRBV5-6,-,CASSSMGDRVSEQYF,TGTGCCAGCAGCTCCATGGGGGATCGGGTCTCCGAGCAGTACTTC
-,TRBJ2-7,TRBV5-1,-,CASSGPGTYEQYF,TGCGCCAGCAGTGGTCCGGGGACCTACGAGCAGTACTTC
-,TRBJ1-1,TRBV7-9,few,CASSPSSPEAFF,TGTGCCAGCAGCCCAAGTTCGCCTGAAGCTTTCTTT
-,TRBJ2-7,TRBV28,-,CASSSSSAFEQYF,TGTGCCAGCAGTAGCAGCTCCGCCTTCGAGCAGTACTTC
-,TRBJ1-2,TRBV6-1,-,CAGSEANYGYTF,TGTGCCGGATCCGAGGCAAACTATGGCTACACCTTC
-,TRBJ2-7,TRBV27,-,CASSFSAGARTYEQYF,TGTGCCAGCAGTTTTTCCGCAGGGGCGCGTACCTACGAGCAGTACTTC
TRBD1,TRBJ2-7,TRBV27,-,CASSFSTGGSSYEQYF,TGTGCCAGCAGTTTCTCAACAGGGGGGAGCTCCTACGAGCAGTACTTC
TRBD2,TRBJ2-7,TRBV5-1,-,CASSVAGEFYEQYF,TGCGCCAGCAGCGTAGCGGGAGAGTTCTACGAGCAGTACTTC
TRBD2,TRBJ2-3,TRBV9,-,CASSAGLAEITDTQYF,TGTGCCAGCAGCGCCGGACTAGCGGAAATCACAGATACGCAGTATTTT
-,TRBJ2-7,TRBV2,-,CASSENRNSYEQYF,TGTGCCAGCAGTGAGAACAGGAACTCCTACGAGCAGTACTTC
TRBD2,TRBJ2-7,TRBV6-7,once,CASSYRLAGLPLREQYF,TGTGCCAGCAGTTACCGACTAGCGGGATTACCGCTACGGGAGCAGTACTTC
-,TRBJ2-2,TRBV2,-,CARKGGANTGELFF,TGTGCCAGGAAGGGGGGGGCGAACACCGGGGAGCTGTTTTTT
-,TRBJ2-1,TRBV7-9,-,CASSLVFSGNNEQFF,TGTGCCAGCAGCTTAGTCTTTTCAGGGAATAATGAGCAGTTCTTC
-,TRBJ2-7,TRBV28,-,CASSWGRNYEQYF,TGTGCCAGCAGTTGGGGACGGAACTACGAGCAGTACTTC
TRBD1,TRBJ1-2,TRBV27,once,CASRAGTAMNYGYTF,TGTGCCAGCAGAGCCGGGACAGCTATGAACTATGGCTACACCTTC
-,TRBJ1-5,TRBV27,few,CASSLGRNQPQHF,TGTGCCAGCAGTTTAGGCCGCAATCAGCCCCAGCATTTT
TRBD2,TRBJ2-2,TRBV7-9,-,CASSPSLAGDTGELFF,TGTGCCAGCAGCCCTTCACTAGCGGGAGACACCGGGGAGCTGTTTTTT
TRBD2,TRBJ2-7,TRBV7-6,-,CASSLGLATNYEQYF,TGTGCCAGCAGCTTAGGACTAGCGACGAACTACGAGCAGTACTTC
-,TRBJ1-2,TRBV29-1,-,CSVRAGNRVGYTF,TGCAGCGTTCGGGCTGGGAACAGGGTCGGCTACACCTTC
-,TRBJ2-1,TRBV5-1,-,CASSLGSGFNEQFF,TGCGCCAGCAGCCTGGGGTCCGGATTCAATGAGCAGTTCTTC
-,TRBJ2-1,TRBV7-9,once,CASSETRDLDNEQFF,TGTGCCAGCAGCGAGACCCGGGACTTAGACAATGAGCAGTTCTTC
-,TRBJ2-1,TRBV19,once,CASIGGVAYNEQFF,TGTGCCAGTATCGGGGGAGTCGCCTACAATGAGCAGTTCTTC